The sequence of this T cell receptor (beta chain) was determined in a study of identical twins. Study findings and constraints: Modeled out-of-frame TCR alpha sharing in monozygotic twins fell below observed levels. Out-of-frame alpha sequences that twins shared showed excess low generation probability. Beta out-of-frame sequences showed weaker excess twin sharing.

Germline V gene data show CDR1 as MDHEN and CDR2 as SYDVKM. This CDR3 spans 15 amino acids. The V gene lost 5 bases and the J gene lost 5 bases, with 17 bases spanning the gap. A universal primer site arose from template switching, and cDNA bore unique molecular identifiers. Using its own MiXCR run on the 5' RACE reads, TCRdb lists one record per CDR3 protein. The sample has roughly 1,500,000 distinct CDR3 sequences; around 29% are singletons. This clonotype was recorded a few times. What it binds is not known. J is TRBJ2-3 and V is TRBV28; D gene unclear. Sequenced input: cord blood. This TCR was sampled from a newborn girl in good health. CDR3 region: CASSDPQVPGDTQYF. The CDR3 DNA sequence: TGTGCCAGCAGTGACCCTCAGGTTCCGGGAGATACGCAGTATTTT.